The 5 T cell receptor beta chains below all came from one sample that was sequenced in a study of neoadjuvant anti-PD-1 for oral cavity cancer. TCRdb's table, derived via immunoSEQ multiplex PCR, lists solely in-frame clones and lacks some. This table holds approximately 74,000 clones, less than 85% found once. This material consisted of PBMCs, taken before nivolumab (anti-PD-1) treatment. These receptors originate from a person aged 35 to 85 with oral cavity squamous cell carcinoma.

The V call is TRBV7-2, the J call TRBJ1-1, with 11 bases fitting TRBD1. V trimming: 3 bases; J trimming: 8 bases; junction bases outside the gene matches: 5. Germline assignment: CDR1 SGHTA and CDR2 FQGNSA. The CDR3 loop spans 14 amino acids. The CDR3 loop is CASSFRTGGREAFF. The CDR3 DNA reads as TGTGCCAGCAGCTTCCGGACAGGGGGCCGGGAAGCTTTCTTT.

J is TRBJ2-7 and V is TRBV27; D is possibly TRBD1 or TRBD2 (5 bases each). CDR3 length: 14 residues. Trimming stripped 4 bases from V and 3 bases from J, with 13 bases between. Germline-derived CDR1 and CDR2 are MNHEY and SMNVEV (reference sequence). The CDR3 region has the DNA TGTGCCAGCAGTTCCCGGGACGCGATCTACGAGCAGTACTTC. Amino acids: CASSSRDAIYEQYF.

The V and J genes are TRBV19 and TRBJ2-7; a weak D match, TRBD2 (5 bases). CDR1 and CDR2 (germline): LNHDA, SQIVND (reference sequence). CDR3 size: 11 residues. The CDR3 sequence is CASRGLSEQYF. CDR3 DNA: TGTGCATCACGCGGGTTGAGCGAGCAGTACTTC.

This sequence joins TRBV9 and TRBJ2-2; 7 nucleotides match TRBD1. CDR3 length: 13 amino acids. Trimming took 3 bases from V and 6 from J; bases not matched to a gene: 2. Germline CDR1 SGDLS, CDR2 YYNGEE. This chain's CDR3 is CASSDTGAGELFF. The CDR3 nucleotides are TGTGCCAGCAGCGATACAGGGGCCGGGGAGCTGTTTTTT.

Worth noting for this clone: The junction shows a germline mismatch at one end, possibly a read error. The chain uses TRBV14 and TRBJ1-2; no definite D call. Germline V gene sequence: CDR1 SGHDN, CDR2 FVKESK. The CDR3 consists of 13 residues. CDR3 coding DNA: TGTGCCAGCAGCGAAGACGGTAACTATGGCTACACCTTC. Protein product: CASSEDGNYGYTF.